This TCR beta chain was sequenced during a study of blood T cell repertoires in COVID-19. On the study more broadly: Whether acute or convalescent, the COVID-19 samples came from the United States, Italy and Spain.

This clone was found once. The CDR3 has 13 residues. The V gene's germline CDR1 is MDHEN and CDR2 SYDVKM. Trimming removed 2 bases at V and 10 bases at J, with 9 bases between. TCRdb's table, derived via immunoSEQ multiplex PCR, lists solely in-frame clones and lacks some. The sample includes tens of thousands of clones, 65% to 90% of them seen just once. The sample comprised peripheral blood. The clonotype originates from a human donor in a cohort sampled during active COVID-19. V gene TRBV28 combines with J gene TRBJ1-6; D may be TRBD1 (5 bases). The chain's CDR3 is CASSLTRASPLHF. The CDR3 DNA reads TGTGCCAGCAGTTTAACCAGGGCATCACCCCTCCACTTT.